This passage covers 13 T cell receptor beta chains from one sample sequenced in a study of identical twins. In TCRdb, the 5' RACE reads were re-called with MiXCR into one record per CDR3 protein. The table shows about 450,000 distinct CDR3 sequences, with around 18% occurring only once. The sequencing sample was made of naive T cells sorted from blood. These receptors were collected from a man aged 50 to 59 in good health.

The sample holds many counts of this clonotype. The chain recombines TRBV10-3 with TRBJ1-1; D may be TRBD1 (5 bases). This CDR3 region has 13 residues. Germline assignment: CDR1 ENHRY and CDR2 SYGVKD. The germline V and J ends were trimmed by 0 bases and 4 bases, with 6 bases remaining between them. The CDR3 DNA sequence: TGTGCCATCAGTGAGTCCGGGGGCACTGAAGCTTTCTTT. Translation gives CAISESGGTEAFF.

The V gene is TRBV6-1, the J gene TRBJ1-5; D remains ambiguous. V was cut by 5 bases and J by 9 bases, with 14 bases left in between. Per the germline V gene, CDR1 is MNHNS and CDR2 is SASEGT. The CDR3 has 13 amino acids. The CDR3 sequence: CASSKTPRVPQHF. CDR3 nucleotides: TGTGCCAGCAGTAAGACACCGAGGGTGCCCCAGCATTTT.

The genes are TRBV12-2 and TRBJ2-4; the D call TRBD1 from the table was never checked on the DNA. TRBV12-2 corresponds to a pseudogene. This CDR3 region has 16 residues. CDR3 bases: TGTGCAAGTCAACCGGTGGGGGGCCTCGCCAAAAACATTCAGTACTTC. It codes for CASQPVGGLAKNIQYF.

This clonotype was observed at least ten times. The chain joins TRBV4-1 to TRBJ2-2; no reliable D call. The CDR3 is 12 residues long. Trimming shortened V by 3 bases and J by 5 bases, and 4 bases separated the two germline ends. Germline CDR1 MGHRA, CDR2 YSYEKL. This CDR3 is CASSQRTGELFF. The CDR3 DNA sequence: TGCGCCAGCAGCCAGAGAACCGGGGAGCTGTTTTTT.

The chain carries TRBV6-5 and TRBJ1-2; 8 bases are shared with TRBD1. The CDR3 runs to 16 residues. Germline V lookup: CDR1 MNHEY, CDR2 SVGAGI. V was clipped by 4 bases and J by 5 bases; unmatched bases: 12. The CDR3 spells CASSSSRQGQRYGYTF. The CDR3 bases are TGTGCCAGCAGTTCGTCAAGACAGGGGCAGCGTTATGGCTACACCTTC.

This clonotype was counted many times. The chain has TRBV6-1 and TRBJ2-3; TRBD2 agrees at 10 bases. CDR3 length equals 17 residues. The junction had 9 bases not matched to a gene; V was cut back by 6 bases and J by 0 bases. Looked up from germline, CDR1 is MNHNS and CDR2 is SASEGT. Written as DNA, the CDR3 is TGTGCCAGCAGCCCAAGGAGCGGGAGGGGTAGCACAGATACGCAGTATTTT. It specifies CASSPRSGRGSTDTQYF.

This clonotype was seen a few times. This chain uses TRBV7-8 with TRBJ2-1, with D tentatively TRBD1 (5 bases). Germline CDR1 and CDR2: SGHVS and FQNEAQ. The V end lost 5 bases, the J end lost 8 bases, and 13 bases lay between the germline ends. This CDR3 has 13 amino acids. The CDR3 DNA follows: TGTGCCAGCAGCCTAGGGTGGGGCTATGAGCAGTTCTTC. As protein: CASSLGWGYEQFF. The whole variable domain, remainder taken from reference TRBV7-8 and TRBJ2-1, is GAGVSQSPRYKVAKRGQDVALRCDPISGHVSLFWYQQALGQGPEFLTYFQNEAQLDKSGLPSDRFFAERPEGSVSTLKIQRTQQEDSAVYLCASSLGWGYEQFFGPGTRLTVL.

This sequence joins TRBV5-5 and TRBJ1-5; no reliable D call. Trimming took off 0 bases at V and 6 bases at J, with 16 bases between the two ends. The CDR3 is made up of 16 amino acids. Germline V gene lookup returns CDR1 SGHKS and CDR2 YYEKEE (reference sequence). CDR3 bases: TGTGCCAGCAGCTTGGAGGCAGGCGGTTTTAGTCAGCCCCAGCATTTT. This encodes CASSLEAGGFSQPQHF. Together with reference TRBV5-5 and TRBJ1-5, the CDR3 gives the full variable domain: DAGVTQSPTHLIKTRGQQVTLRCSPISGHKSVSWYQQVLGQGPQFIFQYYEKEERGRGNFPDRFSARQFPNYSSELNVNALLLGDSALYLCASSLEAGGFSQPQHFGDGTRLSIL.

This clonotype was picked up many times. The genes are TRBV20-1 and TRBJ2-1, with a weak D call TRBD1 (6 bases). The CDR3 is 14 amino acids. Germline values: CDR1 DFQATT, CDR2 SNEGSKA (reference sequence). V lost 1 base and J lost 7, with 14 bases in between. DNA of the CDR3: TGCAGTGCTAGAGTCCCGCAGGGGTTGAATGAGCAGTTCTTC. It is translated as CSARVPQGLNEQFF.

DNA of the CDR3: TGTGCCAGCTCACCACCGGGACTAGCGGGAGGTTCGGAGACCCAGTACTTC. Translated: CASSPPGLAGGSETQYF. The chain employs TRBV18 and TRBJ2-5; 15 bases map to TRBD2. The ends lost 0 bases at V and 5 bases at J; junction bases unmatched: 4. The CDR3 covers 17 residues. CDR1 and CDR2 from the germline V gene are KGHSH and LQKENI. The full variable domain, with the rest looked up from reference TRBV18 and TRBJ2-5, is NAGVMQNPRHLVRRRGQEARLRCSPMKGHSHVYWYRQLPEEGLKFMVYLQKENIIDESGMPKERFSAEFPKEGPSILRIQQVVRGDSAAYFCASSPPGLAGGSETQYFGPGTRLLVL.

This clonotype was found a few times. The chain recombines TRBV10-3 with TRBJ2-5; D call uncertain. CDR3 length: 13 residues. Trimming removed 5 bases at V and 2 bases at J, with 9 bases between. Germline lookup yields CDR1 ENHRY and CDR2 SYGVKD. CDR3 residues: CAISLLDQETQYF. The CDR3 DNA is TGTGCCATCAGTCTCTTAGATCAAGAGACCCAGTACTTC.

V is TRBV10-3 and J is TRBJ1-2, with D unresolved. Trimming removed 1 base at V and 4 bases at J, with 16 bases between. This CDR3 spans 16 amino acids. Germline V lookup: CDR1 ENHRY, CDR2 SYGVKD. CDR3 region: CAISEWPDQTIYGYTF. The CDR3 nucleotides read TGTGCCATCAGTGAGTGGCCGGACCAGACTATCTATGGCTACACCTTC.

This clonotype was seen a few times. The rearrangement uses TRBV18 and TRBJ1-1; TRBD1 is a possible D gene (5 bases). The V end was cut by 3 bases, the J end by 1 base, with 9 bases between. Germline V gene lookup returns CDR1 KGHSH and CDR2 LQKENI. The CDR3 totals 14 residues. In nucleotides, the CDR3 is TGTGCCAGCTCACCGAGGGGCCCGAACACTGAAGCTTTCTTT. Its translation is CASSPRGPNTEAFF.